This entry describes one TCR beta chain. Its target is unknown. The data originate from a study of high-grade serous ovarian cancer treatment subgroups. Whole-study results and caveats: Clonal relatedness tracked neoantigen level, and by trend copy number and mutation load.

Produced via immunoSEQ multiplex PCR; TCRdb's table is partial and in-frame only. The table lists fewer than 9,000 clones, about 70% of them singletons. This CDR3 region has 16 residues. J lost 5 bases, V lost 2 bases, and 5 bases had no gene match. Germline-derived CDR1 and CDR2 are MGHRA and YSYEKL. Tumor tissue was taken before any definitive surgery or chemotherapy was given. This sequence joins TRBV4-1 and TRBJ2-1, with TRBD2 matching 11 bases. Material for sequencing was tumor tissue. This clonotype was obtained from a human donor with high-grade serous ovarian cancer. CDR3 nucleotides: TGCGCCAGCAGCCAACACTCTAGCGGGGGGCACAATGAGCAGTTCTTC. Its translation is CASSQHSSGGHNEQFF.